This entry is about one TCR beta chain. What it recognizes is unknown. The sample comes from a study of blood T cells in healthy people across ages. Overall study results and limits: Both higher diversity and more naive CD4+ cells marked long-lived donors when set against aged donors.

A second PCR, run for roughly 7 to 12 cycles, used a sample-barcoded 5' primer plus a J-beta primer mix. TCRdb analysed the 5' RACE reads with MiXCR anew, one entry per CDR3 protein. The repertoire includes under 1,000,000 distinct CDR3 sequences, 35% to 40% of them detected once, and under 15% sits in the top ten. The CDR3 sequence is 14 residues long. Germline V gene lookup returns CDR1 SGHRS and CDR2 YFSETQ. V lost 3 bases to trimming and J lost 6 bases, with 15 bases between them. The donors, all healthy, were Caucasians living in Russia, aged roughly 6 to 100. The sequence was obtained from a man between 18 and 35 years old in good health. The chain couples TRBV5-1 to TRBJ1-1; no clear D gene. The sample taken for sequencing was blood. CDR3 nucleotides: TGCGCCAGCAGCTGGAGCGGGCTCGAGGCTGAAGCTTTCTTT. It is translated as CASSWSGLEAEAFF.